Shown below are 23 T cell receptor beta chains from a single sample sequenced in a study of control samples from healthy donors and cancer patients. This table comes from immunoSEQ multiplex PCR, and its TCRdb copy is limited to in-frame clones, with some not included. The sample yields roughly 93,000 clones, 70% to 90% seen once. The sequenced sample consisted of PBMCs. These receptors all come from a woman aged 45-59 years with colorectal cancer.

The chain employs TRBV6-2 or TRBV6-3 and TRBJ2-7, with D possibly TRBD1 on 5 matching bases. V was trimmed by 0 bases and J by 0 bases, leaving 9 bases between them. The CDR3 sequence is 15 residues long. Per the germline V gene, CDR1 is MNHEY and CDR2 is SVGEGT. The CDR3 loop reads CASSYSDTSSYEQYV. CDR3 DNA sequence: TGTGCCAGCAGTTACTCGGACACAAGCTCCTACGAGCAGTACGTC.

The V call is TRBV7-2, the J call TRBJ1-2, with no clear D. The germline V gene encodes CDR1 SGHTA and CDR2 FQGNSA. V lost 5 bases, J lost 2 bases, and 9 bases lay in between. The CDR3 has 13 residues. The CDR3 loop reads CASSRDKNYGYTF. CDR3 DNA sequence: TGTGCCAGCAGCCGTGACAAAAACTATGGCTACACCTTC.

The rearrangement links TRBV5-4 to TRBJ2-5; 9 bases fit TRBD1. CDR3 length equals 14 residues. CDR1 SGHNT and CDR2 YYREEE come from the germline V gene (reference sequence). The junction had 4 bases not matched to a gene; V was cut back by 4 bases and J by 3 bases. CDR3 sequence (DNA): TGTGCCAGCAGCGTACAGGGGGCGGAAGAGACCCAGTACTTC. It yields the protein CASSVQGAEETQYF.

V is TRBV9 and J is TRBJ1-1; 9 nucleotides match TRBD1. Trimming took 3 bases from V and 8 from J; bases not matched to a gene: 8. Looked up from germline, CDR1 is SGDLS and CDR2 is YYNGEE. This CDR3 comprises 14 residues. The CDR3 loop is CASSAVQGAREAFF. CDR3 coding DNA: TGTGCCAGCAGCGCCGTACAGGGGGCAAGAGAAGCTTTCTTT.

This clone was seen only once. CDR3: CASSPGRTEAFF. CDR3 coding DNA: TGTGCCAGCAGTCCAGGGAGGACTGAAGCTTTCTTT. The rearrangement uses TRBV6-2 or TRBV6-3 and TRBJ1-1, with a weak D call TRBD1 (5 bases). V was cut by 5 bases and J by 5 bases, with 9 bases left in between. Germline loops: CDR1 MNHEY, CDR2 SVGEGT. This CDR3 is 12 amino acids long.

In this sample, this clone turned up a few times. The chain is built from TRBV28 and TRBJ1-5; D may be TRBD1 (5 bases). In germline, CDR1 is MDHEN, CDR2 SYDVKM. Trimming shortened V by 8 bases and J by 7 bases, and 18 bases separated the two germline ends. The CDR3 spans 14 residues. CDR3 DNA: TGTGCCAGCCGGGACTCTAAAGGGATACAGCCCCAGCATTTT. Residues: CASRDSKGIQPQHF. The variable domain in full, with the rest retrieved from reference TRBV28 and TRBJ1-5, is DVKVTQSSRYLVKRTGEKVFLECVQDMDHENMFWYRQDPGLGLRLIYFSYDVKMKEKGDIPEGYSVSREKKERFSLILESASTNQTSMYLCASRDSKGIQPQHFGDGTRLSIL.

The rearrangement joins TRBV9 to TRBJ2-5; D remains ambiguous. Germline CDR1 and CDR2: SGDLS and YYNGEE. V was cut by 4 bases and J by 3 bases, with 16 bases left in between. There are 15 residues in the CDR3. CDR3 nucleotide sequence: TGTGCCAGCAGCCTCTTACCTGTTTCCGAAGAGACCCAGTACTTC. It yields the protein CASSLLPVSEETQYF.

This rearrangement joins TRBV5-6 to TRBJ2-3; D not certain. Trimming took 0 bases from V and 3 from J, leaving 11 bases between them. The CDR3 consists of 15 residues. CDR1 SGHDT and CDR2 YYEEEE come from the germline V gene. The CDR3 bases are TGTGCCAGCAGCTTGGTTGGCGTGGCTACAGATACGCAGTATTTT. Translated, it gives CASSLVGVATDTQYF.

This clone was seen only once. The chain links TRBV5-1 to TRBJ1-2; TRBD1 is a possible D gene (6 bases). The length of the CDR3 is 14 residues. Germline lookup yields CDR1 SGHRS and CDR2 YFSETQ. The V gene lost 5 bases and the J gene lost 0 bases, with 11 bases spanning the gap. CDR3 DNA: TGCGCCAGCAGGGTCACAGGGACTAACTATGGCTACACCTTC. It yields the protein CASRVTGTNYGYTF.

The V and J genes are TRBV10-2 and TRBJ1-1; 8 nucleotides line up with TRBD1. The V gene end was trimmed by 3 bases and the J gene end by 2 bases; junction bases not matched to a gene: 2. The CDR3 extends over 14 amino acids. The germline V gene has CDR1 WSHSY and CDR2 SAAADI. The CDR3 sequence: CASSDDRGNTEAFF. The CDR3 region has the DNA TGCGCCAGCAGTGATGACAGGGGAAACACTGAAGCTTTCTTT.

The CDR3 reads CASSFGSGVVTQYF. The CDR3 DNA reads as TGCGCCAGCAGCTTTGGTAGCGGGGTGGTGACCCAGTACTTC. This rearrangement joins TRBV5-1 to TRBJ2-5; TRBD2 matches at 8 bases. Germline V gives CDR1 SGHRS, CDR2 YFSETQ. V was pared by 2 bases and J by 7 bases, with 7 bases of the junction left unmatched. This CDR3 has 14 amino acids.

CDR3 sequence (DNA): TGCGCCAGCAGCTTGGTAGGGGCGAGGTCGGAGACCCAGTACTTC. Translated, it gives CASSLVGARSETQYF. The chain is built from TRBV5-1 and TRBJ2-5, with D possibly being TRBD1 (5 bases). The CDR3 spans 15 residues. Germline CDR1 reads SGHRS; CDR2 reads YFSETQ. V dropped 0 bases and J dropped 5 bases, with 14 bases sitting between them.

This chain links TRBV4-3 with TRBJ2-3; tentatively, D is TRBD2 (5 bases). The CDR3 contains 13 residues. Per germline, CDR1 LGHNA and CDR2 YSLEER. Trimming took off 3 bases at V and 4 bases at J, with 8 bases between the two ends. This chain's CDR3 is CASSQRASDTQYF. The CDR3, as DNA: TGCGCCAGCAGCCAGCGGGCGTCAGATACGCAGTATTTT.

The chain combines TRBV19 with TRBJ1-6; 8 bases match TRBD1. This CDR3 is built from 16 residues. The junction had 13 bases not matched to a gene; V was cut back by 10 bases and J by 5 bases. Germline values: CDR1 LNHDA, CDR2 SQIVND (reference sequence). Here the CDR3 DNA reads TGTGCCACCACGCGGTCGTCAGGGGGCGATAATTCACCCCTCCACTTT. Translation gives CATTRSSGGDNSPLHF.

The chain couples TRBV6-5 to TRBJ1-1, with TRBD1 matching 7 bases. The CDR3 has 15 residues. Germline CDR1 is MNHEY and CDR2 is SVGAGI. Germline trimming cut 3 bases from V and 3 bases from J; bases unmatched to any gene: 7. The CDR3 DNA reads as TGTGCCAGCAGTTATCTTGCCAGGGGGGACACTGAAGCTTTCTTT. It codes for CASSYLARGDTEAFF.

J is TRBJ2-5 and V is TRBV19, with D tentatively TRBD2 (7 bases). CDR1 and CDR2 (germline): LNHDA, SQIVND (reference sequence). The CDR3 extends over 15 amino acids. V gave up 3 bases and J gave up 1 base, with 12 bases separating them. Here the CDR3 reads CASSMPGGPQETQYF. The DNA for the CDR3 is TGTGCCAGTAGTATGCCGGGGGGCCCCCAAGAGACCCAGTACTTC.

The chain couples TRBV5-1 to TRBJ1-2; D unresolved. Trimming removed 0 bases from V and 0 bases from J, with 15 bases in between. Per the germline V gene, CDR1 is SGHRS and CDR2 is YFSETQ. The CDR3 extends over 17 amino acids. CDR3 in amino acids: CASSLAGGQTTNYGYTF. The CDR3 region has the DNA TGCGCCAGCAGCTTGGCCGGAGGGCAGACCACTAACTATGGCTACACCTTC. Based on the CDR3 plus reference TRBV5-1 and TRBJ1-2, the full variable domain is KAGVTQTPRYLIKTRGQQVTLSCSPISGHRSVSWYQQTPGQGLQFLFEYFSETQRNKGNFPGRFSGRQFSNSRSEMNVSTLELGDSALYLCASSLAGGQTTNYGYTFGSGTRLTVV.

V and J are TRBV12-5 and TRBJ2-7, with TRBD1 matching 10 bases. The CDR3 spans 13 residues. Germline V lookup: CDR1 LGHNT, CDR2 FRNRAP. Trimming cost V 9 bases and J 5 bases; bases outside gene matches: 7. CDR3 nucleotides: TGTGCTAGCCGCTTCGGGACAGGGGACGAGCAGTACGTC. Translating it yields CASRFGTGDEQYV.

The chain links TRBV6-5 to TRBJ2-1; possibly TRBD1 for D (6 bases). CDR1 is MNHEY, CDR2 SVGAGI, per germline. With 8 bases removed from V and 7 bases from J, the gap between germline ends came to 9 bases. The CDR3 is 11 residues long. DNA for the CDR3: TGTGCCAGCGGAAGGGGGAATGAGCAGTTCTTC. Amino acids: CASGRGNEQFF.

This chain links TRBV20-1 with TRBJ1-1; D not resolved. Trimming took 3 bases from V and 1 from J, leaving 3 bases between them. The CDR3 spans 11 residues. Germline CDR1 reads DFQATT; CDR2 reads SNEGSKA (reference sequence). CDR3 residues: CSASGNTEAFF. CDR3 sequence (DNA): TGCAGTGCTAGTGGGAACACTGAAGCTTTCTTT.

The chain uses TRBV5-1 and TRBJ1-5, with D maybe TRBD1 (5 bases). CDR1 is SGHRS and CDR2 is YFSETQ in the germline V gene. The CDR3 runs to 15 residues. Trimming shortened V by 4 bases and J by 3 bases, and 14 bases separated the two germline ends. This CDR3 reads CASSPGTVINQPQHF. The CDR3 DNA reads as TGCGCCAGCAGCCCGGGGACGGTGATCAATCAGCCCCAGCATTTT.

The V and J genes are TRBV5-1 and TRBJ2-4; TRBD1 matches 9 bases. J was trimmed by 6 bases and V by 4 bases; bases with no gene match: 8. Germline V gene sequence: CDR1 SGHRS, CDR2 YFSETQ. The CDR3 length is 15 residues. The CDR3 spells CASSPGQGWGNIQYF. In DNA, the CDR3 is TGCGCCAGCAGCCCCGGACAGGGGTGGGGAAACATTCAGTACTTC.

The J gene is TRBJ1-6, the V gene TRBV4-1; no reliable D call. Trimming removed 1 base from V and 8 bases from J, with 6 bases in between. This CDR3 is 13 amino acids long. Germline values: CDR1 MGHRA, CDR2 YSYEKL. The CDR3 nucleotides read TGCGCCAGCAGCCAAGCGCGGTATTCACCCCTCCACTTT. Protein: CASSQARYSPLHF.